This TCR beta chain is from a study of cytomegalovirus exposure and HLA in healthy donors. The overall study: Counted in an early data release were about 85 million unique TCRs from HLA-typed donors. Of some 400 genotyped donors, more than 75% clustered with self-reported Caucasian donors. Study-level results: A previous analysis found most TCR beta V segments productive roughly 87% or roughly 30% of the time. A later analysis linked a missense variant in DCLRE1C to the trimming of TCR beta V and J genes.

CDR1 is SNHLY, CDR2 FYNNEI, per germline. This CDR3 has 12 amino acids. Trimming shortened V by 7 bases and J by 0 bases, and 5 bases separated the two germline ends. With respect to this clone: The antigen is unknown.

PCR primers comprised 60 Vbeta and 13 Jbeta primers. Clones were read by immunoSEQ multiplex PCR, and TCRdb kept only the in-frame ones, dropping some. The sample lists 150,000 to 200,000 clones; roughly 78% were seen once. Sequencing was carried out using PBMCs. The TCR comes from a woman aged 35 to 49 in good health and CMV-seronegative. The J gene is TRBJ2-3, the V gene TRBV2, with D unclear. The CDR3 loop reads CASIPSTDTQYF. The CDR3 DNA reads as TGTGCCAGCATCCCTAGCACAGATACGCAGTATTTT.